This TCR beta chain was captured in a study of shared clonotypes between healthy human individuals. Findings of the study overall: Sequencing depth was expected to affect clonotype sharing among donors.

The CDR3 sequence is 14 residues long. Germline V gene data show CDR1 as SGHRS and CDR2 as YFSETQ. The V end was cut by 0 bases, the J end by 7 bases, with 14 bases between. For this clone: Its cognate antigen is unknown.

Negatively enriched CD4+ T cells were divided by CD45RA into naive and memory. Samples underwent the assay at deep level. The repertoire was sequenced with immunoSEQ multiplex PCR; TCRdb's copy has only in-frame clones and lacks some. Of around 1.4 million clones in the sample, approximately 98.5% are singletons; the top ten hold approximately 0.4%. This chain joins TRBV5-1 and TRBJ2-7, with a weak D call TRBD2 (5 bases). The TCR was taken from a man younger than 45 in good health. Source material: naive CD4+ T cells sorted from blood. Noted subset: CD45RA+ positively selected. The CDR3 reads CASSLEAGAGEQYF. The CDR3, as DNA: TGCGCCAGCAGCTTGGAGGCGGGCGCCGGGGAGCAGTACTTC. The whole variable domain, remainder taken from reference TRBV5-1 and TRBJ2-7, is KAGVTQTPRYLIKTRGQQVTLSCSPISGHRSVSWYQQTPGQGLQFLFEYFSETQRNKGNFPGRFSGRQFSNSRSEMNVSTLELGDSALYLCASSLEAGAGEQYFGPGTRLTVT.